A selection of T cell receptor beta chains follows, all from one sample in a study of Ad26.COV2.S vaccination and SARS-CoV-2 variants. Assay: immunoSEQ multiplex PCR; the TCRdb copy retains only in-frame clones and omits some. The sample yields a few hundred thousand clones, approximately 91% seen once. The sample in question was peripheral blood, obtained in a trial of Ad26.COV2.S vaccine versus placebo. Receptor source: a person between 18 and 65 years old who received the Ad26.COV2.S COVID-19 vaccine or a placebo. Each CDR3 is given without its conserved first and last residue. Each record gives: V gene, CDR3 protein.

TRBV7-8	ASSPKTGASYEQY
TRBV6-4	ASSDGGYLDGYT
TRBV4-1	ASSGPSYNEQF
TRBV9	ASSVGGERSPLH
TRBV30	AWSDTSGANVLT
TRBV18	ASSPQGPSSGNTIY
TRBV10-1	ASSAAGGTDTQY
TRBV7-9	ASSLENTGELF
TRBV15	ATSSQDRGAYEQY
TRBV6-1	ASSEAGGDTQY
TRBV28	ASGWTSDSYEQY
TRBV11-3	ASSPSPTRGETQY
TRBV6-5	ASTNRASGANVLT
TRBV30	AWSVGQGAYEQY
TRBV12-3/TRBV12-4	ASSFAVVEAF
TRBV6-5	ASSYSHLLGQPQH
TRBV6-5	ASSYGRQGGVGEQY
TRBV6-6	ASRTTSGEGREQY
TRBV18	ASSSQMNTEAF
TRBV11-3	ASSLDGDGRAQTGELF
TRBV29-1	SGYSGSNIQY
TRBV6-5	ASRPRTGKRGYT